One and the same sample provided the 20 T cell receptor beta chains below, sequenced in a study of blood T cells in healthy people across ages. Through a sample-barcoded 5' primer and a J-beta primer mix, a second PCR was run for roughly 6 to 11 cycles. TCRdb reanalysed the 5' RACE reads using MiXCR and keeps one entry per CDR3 protein. There are over 1,500,000 distinct CDR3 sequences in the sample; more than 35% occur only once, and 23% lies in the top ten. Sequences were obtained from blood. The receptors shown here come from a human donor in good health.

This clonotype came up a few times. The V and J genes are TRBV2 and TRBJ2-3; TRBD2 matches 8 bases. This CDR3 has 16 residues. Germline trimming cut 8 bases from V and 2 bases from J; bases unmatched to any gene: 12. CDR1 and CDR2 (germline): SNHLY, FYNNEI. CDR3 region: CASLRGLASSTDTQYF. CDR3 nucleotide sequence: TGTGCCAGCTTAAGAGGACTAGCCTCTTCCACAGATACGCAGTATTTT.

In this sample, this clonotype turned up a few times. V and J are TRBV5-1 and TRBJ2-5; 8 nucleotides align to TRBD1. Matching the DNA end better, TRBJ2-7 makes the J call doubtful. The CDR3 is made up of 14 amino acids. CDR1 is SGHRS and CDR2 is YFSETQ in the germline V gene. The CDR3 reads CASSKDRVCHEQYF. CDR3 nucleotides: TGCGCCAGCAGCAAGGACAGGGTGTGCCACGAGCAGTACTTC.

This clonotype was seen more than once but under ten times. The V gene is TRBV7-9, the J gene TRBJ1-4; unclear D gene. Germline lookup yields CDR1 SEHNR and CDR2 FQNEAQ (reference sequence). Trimming shortened V by 7 bases and J by 0 bases, and 6 bases separated the two germline ends. The CDR3 covers 13 residues. CDR3 coding DNA: TGTGCCAGCATGTGGACAACTAATGAAAAACTGTTTTTT. Translated, it gives CASMWTTNEKLFF.

A note on this clonotype: One end of the junction varies from germline; a read error may be responsible. The chain carries TRBV20-1 and TRBJ1-4, with 8 bases lining up with TRBD1. CDR3 length equals 16 residues. Germline values: CDR1 DFQATT, CDR2 SNEGSKA (reference sequence). The CDR3 region has the DNA TGCAGTGCTGGAGATTTCTGGGACAGGCGTAGAGAAAAACTGTTTTTT. Protein sequence: CSAGDFWDRRREKLFF.

The chain is built from TRBV5-6 and TRBJ2-3, with D tentatively TRBD1 or TRBD2 (5 bases each). Germline CDR1 is SGHDT and CDR2 is YYEEEE. V was shortened by 3 bases and J by 1 base, with 9 bases between the two germline ends. CDR3 length: 14 residues. The CDR3 sequence: CASSSRDGTDTQYF. DNA for the CDR3: TGTGCCAGCAGCTCCCGGGACGGCACAGATACGCAGTATTTT.

The chain has TRBV9 and TRBJ1-1; tentative D call: TRBD1 (5 bases). The V gene's germline CDR1 is SGDLS and CDR2 YYNGEE. Trimming removed 3 bases from V and 1 base from J, with 7 bases in between. There are 13 residues in the CDR3. CDR3 loop: CASSEDTNTEAFF. In DNA form, the CDR3 reads TGTGCCAGCAGCGAGGACACGAACACTGAAGCTTTCTTT.

The rearrangement uses TRBV4-1 and TRBJ1-4, with D possibly matching TRBD1 (6 bases). The CDR3 is 16 amino acids. V was pared by 3 bases and J by 2 bases, with 13 bases between. Germline V gene sequence: CDR1 MGHRA, CDR2 YSYEKL. This CDR3 is CASSQADRRTNEKLFF. The CDR3, as DNA: TGCGCCAGCAGCCAGGCCGACAGGAGGACTAATGAAAAACTGTTTTTT.

The rearrangement uses TRBV4-3 and TRBJ2-1; 7 nucleotides align to TRBD2. Trimming removed 3 bases from V and 10 bases from J; junction bases left unmatched: 12. The CDR3 runs to 15 residues. The germline gives CDR1 LGHNA, CDR2 YSLEER. The CDR3 spells CASSQGSSGFYEQFF. In DNA form, the CDR3 reads TGCGCCAGCAGCCAGGGGTCTAGCGGTTTCTACGAGCAGTTCTTC.

The rearrangement links TRBV10-3 to TRBJ2-3; D gene uncertain. There are 15 residues in the CDR3. CDR1 and CDR2 (germline): ENHRY, SYGVKD. Trimming cost V 2 bases and J 2 bases, with 11 bases left between them. CDR3 sequence (DNA): TGTGCCATCAGTGAGCAAGGATTCAACACAGATACGCAGTATTTT. Encoded protein: CAISEQGFNTDTQYF.

This clonotype was counted only a few times. The chain joins TRBV2 to TRBJ2-7, with 9 bases lining up with TRBD1. This CDR3 is 12 amino acids long. CDR1 and CDR2 (germline): SNHLY, FYNNEI. With 6 bases clipped from V and 7 bases from J, the junction kept 4 bases outside the gene matches. CDR3 sequence reads: CASRDRGAEQYF. The CDR3 bases are TGTGCCAGCAGGGACAGGGGTGCGGAGCAGTACTTC.

This clonotype occurred a few times. The chain carries TRBV5-1 and TRBJ2-1; D ambiguous. There are 15 residues in the CDR3. The germline V gene has CDR1 SGHRS and CDR2 YFSETQ. Trimming left V 0 bases short and J 6 bases short, with 13 bases between. The CDR3 loop is CASSLVRTGLNEQFF. The CDR3 coding sequence is TGCGCCAGCAGCTTGGTGCGGACGGGCCTCAATGAGCAGTTCTTC.

This clonotype showed up just a few times. V is TRBV7-2 and J is TRBJ1-6; possible D gene TRBD1, 5 bases. The V gene lost 3 bases and the J gene lost 1 base, with 13 bases spanning the gap. The CDR3 contains 17 residues. Germline CDR1 and CDR2: SGHTA and FQGNSA. CDR3 loop: CASSFYRLSSYNSPLHF. For the CDR3, the DNA is TGTGCCAGCAGCTTCTACAGGTTAAGTTCCTATAATTCACCCCTCCACTTT.

A few counts support this clonotype. The rearrangement links TRBV20-1 to TRBJ2-3; D unresolved. The CDR3 extends over 13 amino acids. Germline CDR1 DFQATT, CDR2 SNEGSKA (reference sequence). V lost 3 bases to trimming and J lost 3 bases, with 10 bases between them. CDR3: CSASDPWTDTQYF. Written as DNA, the CDR3 is TGCAGTGCTAGTGACCCATGGACAGATACGCAGTATTTT.

This clonotype was seen more than once but under ten times. V and J are TRBV15 and TRBJ2-3, with 11 nucleotides matching TRBD2. This CDR3 has 17 residues. The V gene's germline CDR1 is LNHNV and CDR2 YYDKDF (reference sequence). J was trimmed by 1 base and V by 5 bases; bases with no gene match: 8. In DNA form, the CDR3 reads TGTGCCACCAGCGGAAGACTAGCGGGGATCGGCACAGATACGCAGTATTTT. This gives the protein CATSGRLAGIGTDTQYF.

This chain uses TRBV9 with TRBJ1-1; D is unresolved. The germline V gene has CDR1 SGDLS and CDR2 YYNGEE. Trimming took off 3 bases at V and 3 bases at J, with 15 bases between the two ends. The CDR3 runs to 15 residues. CDR3 coding DNA: TGTGCCAGCAGCGCGGACCCTGACCGAGACACTGAAGCTTTCTTT. It yields the protein CASSADPDRDTEAFF.

Regarding this clonotype: A single base separates this from a much larger clone, so it may be a read error. The J gene is TRBJ2-1, the V gene TRBV5-6, with D uncertain. Germline V gives CDR1 SGHDT, CDR2 YYEEEE. This CDR3 region has 12 residues. V was shortened by 2 bases and J by 6 bases, with 6 bases between the two germline ends. The CDR3: CASSFTTNEQFF. CDR3 DNA sequence: TGTGCCAGCAGCTTTACTACCAATGAGCAGTTCTTC.

V usage is TRBV3-1 and J usage is TRBJ2-5, with TRBD2 as a possible D gene (6 bases). The germline V gene encodes CDR1 LGHDT and CDR2 YNNKEL (reference sequence). CDR3 length equals 16 residues. Trimming cost V 4 bases and J 5 bases, with 20 bases left between them. This CDR3 is CASSLPGTPEGETQYF. The DNA for the CDR3 is TGTGCCAGCAGCCTCCCCGGGACCCCGGAGGGGGAGACCCAGTACTTC.

This clonotype was picked up a small number of times. V usage is TRBV2 and J usage is TRBJ2-3, with unresolved D. Looked up from germline, CDR1 is SNHLY and CDR2 is FYNNEI. Deletions cut 6 bases from V and 1 base from J, with 14 bases between. The CDR3 extends over 15 amino acids. CDR3 residues: CASSAPLRGTDTQYF. The CDR3 DNA sequence: TGTGCCAGCAGCGCCCCGTTGCGAGGCACAGATACGCAGTATTTT.

In its sample, this clonotype was seen a few times. A much larger clone differs by one base, so this may be a read error. The rearrangement links TRBV7-2 to TRBJ2-5; D is uncertain. The CDR3 is 12 amino acids. Germline lookup yields CDR1 SGHTA and CDR2 FQGNSA. V was shortened by 5 bases and J by 4 bases, with 8 bases between the two germline ends. In nucleotides, the CDR3 is TGTGCCAGCAGCCTGCCCTCAGAGACCCAGTACTTC. Translation: CASSLPSETQYF. Using reference TRBV7-2 and TRBJ2-5 for the parts outside the CDR3, the full variable domain is GAGVSQSPSNKVTEKGKDVELRCDPISGHTALYWYRQSLGQGLEFLIYFQGNSAPDKSGLPSDRFSAERTGGSVSTLTIQRTQQEDSAVYLCASSLPSETQYFGPGTRLLVL.

Notes on this clonotype: The junction differs from germline at one of its ends, possibly a read error. The J gene is TRBJ1-6, the V gene TRBV28; D gene unclear. The CDR3 covers 16 residues. Germline V gene sequence: CDR1 MDHEN, CDR2 SYDVKM. The CDR3 loop is CASRPSGMGISAPPHF. The CDR3 region has the DNA TGTGCCAGCAGGCCGAGCGGTATGGGGATTTCGGCACCCCCCCACTTT.